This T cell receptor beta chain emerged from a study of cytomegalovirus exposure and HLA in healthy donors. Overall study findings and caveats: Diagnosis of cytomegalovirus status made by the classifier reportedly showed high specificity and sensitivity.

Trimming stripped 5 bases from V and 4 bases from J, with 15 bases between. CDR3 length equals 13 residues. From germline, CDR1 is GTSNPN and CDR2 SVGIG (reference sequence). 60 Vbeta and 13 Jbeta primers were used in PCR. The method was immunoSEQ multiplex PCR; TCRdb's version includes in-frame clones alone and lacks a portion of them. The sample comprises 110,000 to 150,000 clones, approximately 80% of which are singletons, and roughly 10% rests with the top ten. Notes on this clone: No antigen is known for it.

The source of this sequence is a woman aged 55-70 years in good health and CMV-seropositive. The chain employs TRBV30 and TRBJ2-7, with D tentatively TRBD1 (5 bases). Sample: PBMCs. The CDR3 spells CAWSPGQGYEQYF. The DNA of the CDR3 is TGTGCCTGGTCCCCAGGTCAGGGTTACGAGCAGTACTTC.